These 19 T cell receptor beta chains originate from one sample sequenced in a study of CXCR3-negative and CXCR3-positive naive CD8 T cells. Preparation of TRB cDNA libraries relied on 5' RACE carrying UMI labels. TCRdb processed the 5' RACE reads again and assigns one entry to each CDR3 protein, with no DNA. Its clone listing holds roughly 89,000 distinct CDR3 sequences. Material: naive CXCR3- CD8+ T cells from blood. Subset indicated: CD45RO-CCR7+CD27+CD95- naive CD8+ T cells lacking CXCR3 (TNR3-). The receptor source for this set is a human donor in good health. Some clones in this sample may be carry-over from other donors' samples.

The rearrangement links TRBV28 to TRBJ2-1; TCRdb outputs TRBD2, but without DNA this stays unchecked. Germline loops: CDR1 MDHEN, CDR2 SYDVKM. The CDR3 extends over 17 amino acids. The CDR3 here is CASSPGLAGASYNEQFF.

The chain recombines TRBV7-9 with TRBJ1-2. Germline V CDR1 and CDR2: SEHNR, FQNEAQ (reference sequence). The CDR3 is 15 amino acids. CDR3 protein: CASSPPQLLDNGYTF.

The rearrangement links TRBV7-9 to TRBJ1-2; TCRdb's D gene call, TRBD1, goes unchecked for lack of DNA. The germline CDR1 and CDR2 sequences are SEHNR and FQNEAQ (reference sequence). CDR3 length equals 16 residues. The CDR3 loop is CASSLRLDSLNYGYTF.

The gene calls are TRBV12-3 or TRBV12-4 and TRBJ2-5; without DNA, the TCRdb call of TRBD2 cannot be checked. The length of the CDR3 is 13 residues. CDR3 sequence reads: CASSSTSGETQYF.

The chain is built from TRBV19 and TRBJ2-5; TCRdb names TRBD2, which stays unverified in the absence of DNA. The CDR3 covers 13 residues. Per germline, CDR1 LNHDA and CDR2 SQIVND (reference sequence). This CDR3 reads CASRGRGGETQYF.

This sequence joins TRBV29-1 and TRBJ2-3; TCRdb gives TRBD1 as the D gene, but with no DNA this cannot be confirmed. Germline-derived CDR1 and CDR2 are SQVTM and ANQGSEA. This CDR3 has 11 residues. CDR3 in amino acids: CSVFDPHTQYF.

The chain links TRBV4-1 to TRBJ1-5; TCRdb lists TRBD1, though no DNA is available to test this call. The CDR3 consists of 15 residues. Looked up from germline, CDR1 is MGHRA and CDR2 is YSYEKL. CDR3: CASSQEARQGQPQHF.

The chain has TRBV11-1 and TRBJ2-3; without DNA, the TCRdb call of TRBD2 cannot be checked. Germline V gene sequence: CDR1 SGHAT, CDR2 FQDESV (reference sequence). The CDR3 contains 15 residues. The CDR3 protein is CASSLGLADTDTQYF.

The CDR3 reads CATLGQGSDSYGYTF. The rearrangement uses TRBV4-2 and TRBJ1-2; TCRdb's D call of TRBD1 is untestable without DNA. Germline V CDR1 and CDR2: LGHNA, YNFKEQ. This CDR3 has 15 amino acids.

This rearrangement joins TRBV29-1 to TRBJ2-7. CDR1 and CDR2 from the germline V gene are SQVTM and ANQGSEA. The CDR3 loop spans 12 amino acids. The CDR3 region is CSVEEGTDEQYF.

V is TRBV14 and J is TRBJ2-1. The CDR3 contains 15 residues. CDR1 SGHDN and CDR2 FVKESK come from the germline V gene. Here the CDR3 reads CASSQEIRSYNEQFF. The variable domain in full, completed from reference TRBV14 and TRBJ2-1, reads EAGVTQFPSHSVIEKGQTVTLRCDPISGHDNLYWYRRVMGKEIKFLLHFVKESKQDESGMPNNRFLAERTGGTYSTLKVQPAELEDSGVYFCASSQEIRSYNEQFFGPGTRLTVL.

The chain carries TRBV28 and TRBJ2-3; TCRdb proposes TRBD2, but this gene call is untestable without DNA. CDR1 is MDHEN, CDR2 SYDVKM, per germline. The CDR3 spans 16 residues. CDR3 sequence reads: CASSRLQSGSTDTQYF.

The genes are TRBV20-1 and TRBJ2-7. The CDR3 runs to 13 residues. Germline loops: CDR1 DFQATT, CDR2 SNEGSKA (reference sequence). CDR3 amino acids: CSARDLLSYEQYF.

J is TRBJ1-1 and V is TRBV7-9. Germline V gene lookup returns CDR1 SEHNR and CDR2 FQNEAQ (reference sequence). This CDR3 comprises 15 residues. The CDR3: CASSFLGDGRTEAFF.

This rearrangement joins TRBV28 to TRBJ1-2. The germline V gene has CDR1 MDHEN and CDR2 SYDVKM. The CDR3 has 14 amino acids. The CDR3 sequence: CASNFAPTGYGYTF.

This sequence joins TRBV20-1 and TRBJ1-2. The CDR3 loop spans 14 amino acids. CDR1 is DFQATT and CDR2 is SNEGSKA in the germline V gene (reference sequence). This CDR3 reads CSARDRDGPYGYTF.

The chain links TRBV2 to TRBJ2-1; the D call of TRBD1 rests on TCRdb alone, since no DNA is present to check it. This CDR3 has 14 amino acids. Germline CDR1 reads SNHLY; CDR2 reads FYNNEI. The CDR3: CASRSGVNYNEQFF.

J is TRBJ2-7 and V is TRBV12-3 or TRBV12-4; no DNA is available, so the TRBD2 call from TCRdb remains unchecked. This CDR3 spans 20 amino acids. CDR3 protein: CASSLNIPPTSGGAIYEQYF.

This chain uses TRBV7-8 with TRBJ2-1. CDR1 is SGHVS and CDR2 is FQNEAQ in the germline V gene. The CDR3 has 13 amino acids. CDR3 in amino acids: CASSLVSLPEQFF.